Below, 30 T cell receptor beta chains from the same sample are listed, as sequenced in a study of T cell repertoires in cytomegalovirus infection. TCRdb analysed the reads with MiXCR anew, one entry per CDR3 protein. The data contain about 490,000 distinct CDR3 sequences, 15% to 20% of them singletons. Sequencing was performed on CD8+ T cells from PBMCs. These TCRs come from a human donor in good health (CMV status not recorded). Some clones in this sample may be carry-over from other donors' samples.

This clonotype was counted only a few times. The rearrangement links TRBV24-1 to TRBJ2-2; D perhaps matches TRBD2 (6 bases). This CDR3 contains 14 residues. Germline CDR1 is KGHDR and CDR2 is SFDVKD. Between the trimmed V and J ends, which lost 3 bases and 8 bases, there was a span of 12 bases. The CDR3 coding sequence is TGTGCCACCAGTGATGTTGGGGACTCGGGGGAGCTGTTTTTT. Residues: CATSDVGDSGELFF.

This clonotype was recorded many times. This chain links TRBV7-2 with TRBJ2-7, with D perhaps being TRBD1 or TRBD2 (5 bases each). This CDR3 comprises 15 residues. V lost 1 base to trimming and J lost 0 bases, with 10 bases between them. The V gene's germline CDR1 is SGHTA and CDR2 FQGNSA. CDR3 in amino acids: CASSLGGSPSYEQYF. The CDR3 DNA is TGTGCCAGCAGCTTAGGGGGGTCCCCCTCCTACGAGCAGTACTTC.

J is TRBJ2-3 and V is TRBV5-1, with 12 nucleotides matching TRBD2. The CDR3 runs to 16 residues. Germline CDR1 SGHRS, CDR2 YFSETQ. Trimming at V came to 4 bases and at J to 3 bases, leaving 6 bases not matched to a gene. CDR3 amino acids: CASSIRLAGETDTQYF. DNA for the CDR3: TGCGCCAGCAGCATCCGACTAGCGGGGGAAACAGATACGCAGTATTTT.

The V gene is TRBV7-9, the J gene TRBJ2-3; 10 positions agree with TRBD2. The junction had 15 bases not matched to a gene; V was cut back by 5 bases and J by 4 bases. This CDR3 spans 18 amino acids. CDR1 is SEHNR, CDR2 FQNEAQ, per germline (reference sequence). CDR3 loop: CASSPLGSGRADADTQYF. The CDR3 DNA reads as TGTGCCAGCAGCCCCCTTGGGAGCGGGAGGGCGGATGCAGATACGCAGTATTTT. Complete variable domain (other parts from reference TRBV7-9 and TRBJ2-3): DTGVSQNPRHKITKRGQNVTFRCDPISEHNRLYWYRQTLGQGPEFLTYFQNEAQLEKSRLLSDRFSAERPKGSFSTLEIQRTEQGDSAMYLCASSPLGSGRADADTQYFGPGTRLTVL.

There are many counts of this clonotype. This chain connects TRBV6-4 to TRBJ1-6; D gene ambiguous. The CDR3 has 13 residues. CDR1 is MRHNA, CDR2 SNTAGT, per germline. Trimming shortened V by 4 bases and J by 5 bases, and 6 bases separated the two germline ends. The CDR3 coding sequence is TGTGCCAGCAGTGCCGCCGATAATTCACCCCTCCACTTT. Its translation is CASSAADNSPLHF.

A few counts support this clonotype. The rearrangement links TRBV18 to TRBJ2-1; D not resolved. V shed 0 bases and J shed 7 bases, with 10 bases lying between them. Germline values: CDR1 KGHSH, CDR2 LQKENI. CDR3 size: 14 residues. CDR3 region: CASSPPARLNEQFF. The CDR3, as DNA: TGTGCCAGCTCACCACCGGCTAGGCTTAATGAGCAGTTCTTC.

This clonotype was counted between two and nine times. V usage is TRBV6-5 and J usage is TRBJ2-1; D perhaps matches TRBD2 (7 bases). The CDR3 has 13 residues. The V gene's germline CDR1 is MNHEY and CDR2 SVGAGI. Trimming removed 8 bases at V and 6 bases at J, with 14 bases between. CDR3 bases: TGTGCCAGCCGAGGGGGAGGGCTCAATGAGCAGTTCTTC. It codes for CASRGGGLNEQFF.

The V and J genes are TRBV4-2 and TRBJ2-7; D is unclear. V dropped 0 bases and J dropped 4 bases, with 19 bases sitting between them. Germline CDR1 and CDR2: LGHNA and YNFKEQ. There are 17 residues in the CDR3. This CDR3 reads CASSQELNTVLSYEQYF. The CDR3 bases are TGTGCCAGCAGCCAAGAACTAAATACTGTCCTGAGTTACGAGCAGTACTTC.

This clonotype showed up just a few times. The CDR3 protein is CASSLSRLAGVNEQFF. CDR3 in DNA: TGTGCCAGCAGTTTAAGTCGGCTAGCGGGAGTCAATGAGCAGTTCTTC. The J gene is TRBJ2-1, the V gene TRBV28; 10 bases match TRBD2. Looked up from germline, CDR1 is MDHEN and CDR2 is SYDVKM. CDR3 length: 16 amino acids. The J segment lost 6 bases and the V segment lost 2 bases, leaving 7 bases of the junction unmatched.

This clonotype was detected ten times or more. This rearrangement joins TRBV27 to TRBJ1-2; unclear D gene. The length of the CDR3 is 14 residues. Looked up from germline, CDR1 is MNHEY and CDR2 is SMNVEV (reference sequence). V lost 6 bases and J 0 bases, leaving 11 bases between the germline ends. The CDR3 spells CASRRAGANYGYTF. DNA of the CDR3: TGTGCCAGCAGGAGGGCCGGGGCTAACTATGGCTACACCTTC.

Points on this clonotype: Germline and junction disagree at one end, which may indicate a read error. The CDR3 DNA follows: TGCGCCAGAAGCCAAGGGGACAGGTATAACTATGGCTACACCTTC. Translated: CARSQGDRYNYGYTF. The genes are TRBV4-1 and TRBJ1-2, with TRBD1 matching over 8 bases. The CDR3 length is 15 residues. CDR1 is MGHRA, CDR2 YSYEKL, per germline.

This clonotype appeared many times. This CDR3 is CASSFGQESYEQYF. The DNA for the CDR3 is TGTGCCAGCAGCTTTGGACAGGAGTCCTACGAGCAGTACTTC. V is TRBV7-6 and J is TRBJ2-7, with 7 bases that match TRBD1. The CDR3 is 14 amino acids. Trimming took 3 bases from V and 1 from J; bases not matched to a gene: 3. Per the germline V gene, CDR1 is SGHVS and CDR2 is FNYEAQ.

This clonotype was recorded at least ten times. The rearrangement uses TRBV11-2 and TRBJ1-5; 9 positions match TRBD1. Trimming cost V 5 bases and J 1 base; bases outside gene matches: 9. CDR1 and CDR2 from the germline V gene are SGHAT and FQNNGV. The CDR3 sequence is 17 residues long. CDR3 sequence: CASSGWTGDGSNQPQHF. DNA of the CDR3: TGTGCCAGCAGCGGCTGGACAGGGGACGGGAGCAATCAGCCCCAGCATTTT.

This clonotype was seen only a few times. The rearrangement links TRBV6-1 to TRBJ1-2; 7 bases fit TRBD1. CDR1 is MNHNS and CDR2 is SASEGT in the germline V gene. The CDR3 extends over 19 amino acids. Trimming cost V 2 bases and J 1 base; bases outside gene matches: 16. The CDR3 protein is CASSERAGDSRGGNYGYTF. The CDR3 region has the DNA TGTGCCAGCAGTGAAAGGGCTGGGGACAGCCGTGGGGGTAACTATGGCTACACCTTC.

This clonotype was seen repeatedly, ten times or more. The genes are TRBV7-6 and TRBJ1-2, with D possibly matching TRBD1 (6 bases). The V end was cut by 6 bases, the J end by 3 bases, with 11 bases between. Germline loops: CDR1 SGHVS, CDR2 FNYEAQ. The CDR3 sequence is 13 residues long. The CDR3 spells CASSSRQDYGYTF. The CDR3 nucleotides read TGTGCCAGCAGTTCTCGACAGGACTATGGCTACACCTTC.

This clonotype was recorded many times. V gene TRBV12-3 or TRBV12-4 combines with J gene TRBJ2-1, with TRBD2 identical over 11 bases. The CDR3 totals 16 residues. V gave up 6 bases and J gave up 3 bases; unmatched junction bases: 7. The CDR3 region has the DNA TGTGCCAGCAGCCGACAACTAGCGGGAGACTACAATGAGCAGTTCTTC. This encodes CASSRQLAGDYNEQFF.

This clonotype has a handful of counts. The chain couples TRBV28 to TRBJ2-1; D is possibly TRBD2 (5 bases). V was shortened by 6 bases and J by 9 bases, with 12 bases between the two germline ends. The germline V gene encodes CDR1 MDHEN and CDR2 SYDVKM. This CDR3 spans 12 amino acids. The chain's CDR3 is CASRSASSEQFF. DNA of the CDR3: TGTGCCAGCAGATCTGCTAGCAGTGAGCAGTTCTTC.

This clonotype was seen only a few times. The chain joins TRBV28 to TRBJ1-2; 7 bases are shared with TRBD1. The CDR3 totals 13 residues. The germline V gene has CDR1 MDHEN and CDR2 SYDVKM. V lost 11 bases to trimming and J lost 8 bases; unmatched junction nucleotides: 14. CDR3 residues: CAVPNRGAGGYTF. The CDR3 DNA follows: TGTGCCGTACCAAACAGGGGCGCTGGGGGCTACACCTTC.

This clonotype was observed once. A much more abundant neighbour one base away suggests this may be a read error. The rearrangement joins TRBV20-1 to TRBJ2-7, with 7 bases that match TRBD1. CDR1 DFQATT and CDR2 SNEGSKA come from the germline V gene (reference sequence). The V gene end was trimmed by 3 bases and the J gene end by 7 bases; junction bases not matched to a gene: 12. CDR3 length: 14 amino acids. The CDR3 DNA sequence: TGCAGTGCTAGTCTACAGGGGTTAGACCAAGAGCAGTACTTC. Translated: CSASLQGLDQEQYF.

The sample holds a few counts of this clonotype. This chain joins TRBV11-2 and TRBJ2-1; D perhaps matches TRBD2 (6 bases). Germline CDR1 and CDR2: SGHAT and FQNNGV. The V end lost 0 bases, the J end lost 1 base, and 13 bases lay between the germline ends. The CDR3 has 17 residues. CDR3 sequence reads: CASSLDQREESYNEQFF. The CDR3 DNA reads TGTGCCAGCAGCTTAGATCAAAGGGAGGAATCCTACAATGAGCAGTTCTTC.

This clonotype was detected a few times. The rearrangement uses TRBV7-6 and TRBJ1-2, with D tentatively TRBD1 (6 bases). Trimming took off 1 base at V and 7 bases at J, with 19 bases between the two ends. CDR1 and CDR2 (germline): SGHVS, FNYEAQ. The CDR3 has 16 residues. CDR3 sequence reads: CASSLVIGGGARGYTF. The CDR3 DNA sequence: TGTGCCAGCAGCTTAGTCATAGGTGGGGGGGCTCGTGGCTACACCTTC.

Only a few counts were recorded for this clonotype. CDR3: CASSEGNRGRNEQFF. CDR3 bases: TGTGCCAGCAGTGAGGGAAACAGGGGGCGGAATGAGCAGTTCTTC. The chain uses TRBV25-1 and TRBJ2-1; 9 bases agree with TRBD1. The J segment lost 7 bases and the V segment lost 3 bases, leaving 7 bases of the junction unmatched. The CDR3 sequence is 15 residues long. Germline CDR1 MGHDK, CDR2 SYGVNS.

CDR3 sequence reads: CASSLSVLAGRSYEQYF. In DNA form, the CDR3 reads TGTGCCAGCAGTTTATCGGTGCTGGCGGGGCGGTCCTACGAGCAGTACTTC. This chain links TRBV27 with TRBJ2-7, with a possible D match to TRBD2 (6 bases). This CDR3 region has 17 residues. The germline V gene encodes CDR1 MNHEY and CDR2 SMNVEV (reference sequence). The V gene lost 0 bases and the J gene lost 1 base, with 16 bases spanning the gap.

This clonotype has more than one count but fewer than ten. This rearrangement joins TRBV4-2 to TRBJ1-1, with D possibly being TRBD1 (5 bases). The CDR3 has 13 amino acids. V was pared by 1 base and J by 6 bases, with 9 bases between. Per germline, CDR1 LGHNA and CDR2 YNFKEQ. CDR3 amino acids: CASSQVGVPEAFF. CDR3 DNA: TGTGCCAGCAGCCAAGTGGGGGTTCCTGAAGCTTTCTTT.

This clonotype was counted once. This chain connects TRBV9 to TRBJ2-6; D is possibly TRBD1 (7 bases). The CDR3 extends over 19 amino acids. V gave up 2 bases and J gave up 9 bases, with 27 bases separating them. Germline-derived CDR1 and CDR2 are SGDLS and YYNGEE. CDR3 coding DNA: TGTGCCAGCAGCGTCCGGCAGGGGGACTCTGGAAAAGTAGGCAACGTCCTGACTTTC. Translated: CASSVRQGDSGKVGNVLTF.

On this clonotype itself: This may be a read error, as it is one base from a much larger clone. This chain connects TRBV19 to TRBJ2-2; possible D gene TRBD1, 6 bases. The CDR3 consists of 16 residues. With 9 bases removed from V and 2 bases from J, the gap between germline ends came to 19 bases. Germline V gives CDR1 LNHDA, CDR2 SQIVND (reference sequence). CDR3 bases: TGTGCCAGAAGTCCCCTGCAGGGGTCCAACACCGGGGAGCTGTTTTTT. Protein sequence: CARSPLQGSNTGELFF.

The table lists this clonotype with a few counts. V is TRBV24-1 and J is TRBJ2-1, with D maybe TRBD1 (5 bases). Germline values: CDR1 KGHDR, CDR2 SFDVKD. The CDR3 is 15 residues long. V shed 3 bases and J shed 3 bases, with 11 bases lying between them. The CDR3 DNA reads as TGTGCCACCAGTGATCTGGCAGGGAACTACAATGAGCAGTTCTTC. As protein: CATSDLAGNYNEQFF.

The CDR3 reads CSVGPGQQYEQYF. The CDR3 DNA is TGCAGCGTGGGGCCGGGACAGCAGTACGAGCAGTACTTC. The chain combines TRBV29-1 with TRBJ2-7; 7 nucleotides line up with TRBD1. This CDR3 has 13 amino acids. J gave up 4 bases and V 6 bases, and 9 bases lay outside the gene matches. Germline lookup yields CDR1 SQVTM and CDR2 ANQGSEA.

The chain couples TRBV28 to TRBJ1-2; 8 bases align to TRBD1. The CDR3 extends over 16 amino acids. Germline-derived CDR1 and CDR2 are MDHEN and SYDVKM. The V segment lost 3 bases and the J segment 1 base; nucleotides outside the gene matches: 7. DNA of the CDR3: TGTGCCAGCAGTTTCAGAAAGACAGGGGATAACTATGGCTACACCTTC. Protein sequence: CASSFRKTGDNYGYTF.

This clonotype was found many times. The chain links TRBV7-6 to TRBJ2-3; D may be TRBD1 (6 bases). This CDR3 contains 16 residues. Germline lookup yields CDR1 SGHVS and CDR2 FNYEAQ. Trimming cost V 1 base and J 1 base, with 12 bases left between them. The CDR3 spells CASSLGQGTGTDTQYF. CDR3 nucleotide sequence: TGTGCCAGCAGCTTAGGGCAGGGGACGGGCACAGATACGCAGTATTTT.